This TCR beta chain was captured in a study of T cell repertoires in MIS-A myocarditis. Sequenced by immunoSEQ multiplex PCR; TCRdb stores in-frame clones only, minus some. The repertoire consists of roughly 12,000 clones, with approximately 80% occurring once and the leading ten covering roughly 28%. The germline gives CDR1 MNHEY, CDR2 SVGAGI. This CDR3 is 15 amino acids long. Unmatched junction bases numbered 4, after V lost 6 bases and J lost 1 base. Material: right ventricle heart tissue obtained at autopsy. The sequence was obtained from a man between 18 and 29 years old with fulminant myocarditis from multisystem inflammatory syndrome in adults (MIS-A) after COVID-19. The chain carries TRBV6-5 and TRBJ2-7; 12 nucleotides match TRBD2. The CDR3 loop reads CASSLGLAGSYEQYF. Here the CDR3 DNA reads TGTGCCAGCAGCCTAGGACTAGCGGGATCCTACGAGCAGTACTTC.